This T cell receptor beta chain was captured in a study of CD8 T cells in ankylosing spondylitis. The table lists this clonotype with many counts. The target antigen is unknown. Study-wide results and caveats: Typical of ankylosing spondylitis blood, it appeared, was a TCR beta motif of eight highly homologous variants.

Trimming took 6 bases from V and 4 from J, leaving 24 bases between them. The CDR3 runs 17 residues. Germline V gives CDR1 MNHEY, CDR2 SMNVEV (reference sequence). TCRdb fed the 5' RACE reads into MiXCR, producing one record per CDR3 protein. This table has approximately 100,000 distinct CDR3 sequences, about 8.3% appearing once. This TCR came from a male donor with ankylosing spondylitis or in good health (not recorded which). The sequenced material came from blood, either unsorted or a sorted T cell fraction (not recorded which). The rearrangement uses TRBV27 and TRBJ1-2; maybe TRBD1 (6 bases). CDR3 amino acids: CASRYKSGQPKGYGYTF. The CDR3 DNA is TGTGCCAGCAGGTACAAATCGGGACAACCCAAGGGCTATGGCTACACCTTC.